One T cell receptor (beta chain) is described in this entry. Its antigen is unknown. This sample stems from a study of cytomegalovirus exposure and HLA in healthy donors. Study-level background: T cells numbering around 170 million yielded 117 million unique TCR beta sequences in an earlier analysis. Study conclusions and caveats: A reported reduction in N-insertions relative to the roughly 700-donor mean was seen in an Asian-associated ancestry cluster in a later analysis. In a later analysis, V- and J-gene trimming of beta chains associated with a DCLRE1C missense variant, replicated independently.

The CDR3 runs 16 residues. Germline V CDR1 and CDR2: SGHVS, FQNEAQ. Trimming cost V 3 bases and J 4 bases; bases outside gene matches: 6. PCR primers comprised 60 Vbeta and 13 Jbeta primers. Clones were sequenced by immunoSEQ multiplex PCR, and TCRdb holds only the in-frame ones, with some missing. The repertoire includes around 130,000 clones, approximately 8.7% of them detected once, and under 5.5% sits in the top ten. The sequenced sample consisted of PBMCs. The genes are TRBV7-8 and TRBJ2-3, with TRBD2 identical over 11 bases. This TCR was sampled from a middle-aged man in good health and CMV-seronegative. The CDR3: CASSFRLAGGSDTQYF. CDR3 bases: TGTGCCAGCAGCTTCCGCCTAGCGGGGGGCTCAGATACGCAGTATTTT.